Detailed here is one TCR beta chain. The sample belongs to a study of CD8 T cells in Susac syndrome. The authors reverse transcribed roughly 0.5 to 1 ug RNA with random hexamers. It was immunoSEQ multiplex PCR that amplified TCR beta CDR3 across 54 Vbeta and 13 Jbeta. TCRdb reprocessed the immunoSEQ multiplex PCR reads via MiXCR and lists one record per CDR3 protein. The repertoire consists of about 76,000 distinct CDR3 sequences, with over 75% occurring once and the leading ten covering just over 0.5%. V lost 2 bases, J lost 7 bases, and 14 bases lay in between. This CDR3 contains 15 residues. Germline V gene lookup returns CDR1 SNHLY and CDR2 FYNNEI. The patients serving as multiple sclerosis controls were treatment-naive. They had stable or active relapsing-remitting disease and fulfilled revised McDonald criteria.

Source material: CD8+ T cells from PBMCs. The chain couples TRBV2 to TRBJ1-4; tentative D call: TRBD1 (6 bases). This receptor was identified in a human donor with multiple sclerosis. Written as DNA, the CDR3 is TGTGCCAGCAGTGAATATGAGGGGGATTTTGAAAAACTGTTTTTT. Protein product: CASSEYEGDFEKLFF.